This entry features one T cell receptor (beta chain) sequence. Data came from immunoSEQ multiplex PCR; TCRdb stores just in-frame clones and leaves some out. The data contain about 190,000 clones, less than 85% of them singletons. This sample is drawn from a study of blood T cell repertoires in COVID-19. Trimming took 1 base from V and 4 from J; bases not matched to a gene: 4. Germline CDR1 is SEHNR and CDR2 is FQNEAQ (reference sequence). This CDR3 region has 15 residues. The receptor comes from a woman of 80 years or more with active or convalescent COVID-19. Sequences were obtained from peripheral blood. The chain couples TRBV7-9 to TRBJ1-2, with TRBD1 identical over 9 bases. The CDR3 DNA follows: TGTGCCAGCAGCTTAGAACAGGGGGCCTTCTATGGCTACACCTTC. It yields the protein CASSLEQGAFYGYTF.